This note documents a single T cell receptor (beta chain) sequence. The antigen is undetermined. Sequencing of TCR beta, carried out with a high-throughput approach, was applied to CD8+ and CD4+ T cells from the blood. TEMRA cells underwent FACS enrichment and CD8+ and CD4+ T cells underwent negative isolation. This sample is drawn from a study of CD8 T cells in Susac syndrome. With 5 bases removed from V and 7 bases from J, the gap between germline ends came to 20 bases. Germline values: CDR1 MNHNY, CDR2 SVGAGI (reference sequence). This CDR3 region has 15 residues. Random hexamers primed reverse transcription of about 0.5 to 1 ug RNA. Across 54 Vbeta and 13 Jbeta, TCR beta CDR3 was amplified with immunoSEQ multiplex PCR. TCRdb ran MiXCR on the immunoSEQ multiplex PCR reads and lists one entry per CDR3 protein. The profile shows 20,000 to 25,000 distinct CDR3 sequences, around 92% of them singletons.

Study-level results: The relatively small number of individuals in the TCR sequencing and HLA analysis was acknowledged by the study.

The genes are TRBV6-6 and TRBJ2-5; D perhaps matches TRBD2 (7 bases). The sequenced sample was CD8+ T cells from PBMCs. This TCR derives from a human donor in good health. The chain's CDR3 is CASSLEGGAYGTQYF. The CDR3 region has the DNA TGTGCCAGCAGTCTTGAGGGGGGGGCGTACGGGACCCAGTACTTC.